These 7 T cell receptor beta chains share one sample of origin, sequenced in a study of technical replicates of blood from several donors. Profiled with immunoSEQ multiplex PCR; TCRdb holds only in-frame clones, not every one. The table has about 84,000 clones, roughly 93% seen once. Sequencing used T cells isolated from PBMCs. These TCRs come from a human donor in good health.

The chain recombines TRBV7-9 with TRBJ2-5; possibly TRBD2 for D (5 bases). Trimming removed 6 bases at V and 7 bases at J, with 9 bases between. Germline V gene sequence: CDR1 SEHNR, CDR2 FQNEAQ (reference sequence). This CDR3 is built from 11 residues. The CDR3 coding sequence is TGTGCCAGCAGAACAGAGGGGACCCAGTACTTC. This encodes CASRTEGTQYF.

The chain uses TRBV7-6 and TRBJ1-4; a possible D gene is TRBD1 (5 bases). Germline CDR1 is SGHVS and CDR2 is FNYEAQ. The V end lost 5 bases, the J end lost 7 bases, and 14 bases lay between the germline ends. CDR3 length: 14 amino acids. DNA for the CDR3: TGTGCCAGCAGCGTCGACAGTACAGCTGAAAAACTGTTTTTT. It specifies CASSVDSTAEKLFF.

The gene calls are TRBV9 and TRBJ2-2; possibly TRBD2 for D (6 bases). V was clipped by 3 bases and J by 4 bases, with 13 bases between them. CDR1 SGDLS and CDR2 YYNGEE come from the germline V gene. This CDR3 comprises 15 residues. The CDR3 loop reads CASSAGLTSTGELFF. For the CDR3, the DNA is TGTGCCAGCAGCGCGGGACTGACGAGCACCGGGGAGCTGTTTTTT. The whole variable domain, filled in from reference TRBV9 and TRBJ2-2, reads DSGVTQTPKHLITATGQRVTLRCSPRSGDLSVYWYQQSLDQGLQFLIQYYNGEERAKGNILERFSAQQFPDLHSELNLSSLELGDSALYFCASSAGLTSTGELFFGEGSRLTVL.

The V call is TRBV9, the J call TRBJ2-5, with D tentatively TRBD2 (7 bases). Germline loops: CDR1 SGDLS, CDR2 YYNGEE. The CDR3 runs to 16 residues. V was shortened by 3 bases and J by 2 bases, with 17 bases between the two germline ends. The CDR3 bases are TGTGCCAGCAGCGCCACAACAGGGACTATTCAAGAGACCCAGTACTTC. Residues: CASSATTGTIQETQYF.

The V and J genes are TRBV6-1 and TRBJ2-3; D perhaps matches TRBD1 (5 bases). The ends were cut back, 6 bases at V and 4 bases at J, with 14 bases in the middle. This CDR3 spans 14 amino acids. Germline CDR1 is MNHNS and CDR2 is SASEGT. The CDR3 loop reads CASREWGGADTQYF. In nucleotides, the CDR3 is TGTGCCAGCAGAGAATGGGGCGGCGCAGATACGCAGTATTTT.

The chain uses TRBV9 and TRBJ1-2; tentative D call: TRBD1 (5 bases). Trimming cost V 0 bases and J 0 bases, with 12 bases left between them. CDR1 and CDR2 from the germline V gene are SGDLS and YYNGEE. The CDR3 is 16 residues long. CDR3 bases: TGTGCCAGCAGCGTAGGGGCAGGGTTAGCTAACTATGGCTACACCTTC. Protein sequence: CASSVGAGLANYGYTF.

This chain links TRBV7-8 with TRBJ2-1; 8 bases map to TRBD1. The CDR3 contains 15 residues. The ends lost 5 bases at V and 6 bases at J; junction bases unmatched: 9. Germline V gives CDR1 SGHVS, CDR2 FQNEAQ. The CDR3, as DNA: TGTGCCAGCAGCGTACCAGGGGGCGACGGCAATGAGCAGTTCTTC. This encodes CASSVPGGDGNEQFF.